The present entry profiles one T cell receptor (beta chain) with its context. The antigen is not known. The data derive from a study of cytomegalovirus exposure and HLA in healthy donors. Overall study results and limits: Overall, approximately 180 TCR beta chains were annotated as cytomegalovirus-associated.

Use of 60 Vbeta and 13 Jbeta primers characterized the PCR. In the authors' methods: A later analysis counted about 80 million unique TCR beta chains, roughly 11 million shared. Libraries were prepared by immunoSEQ multiplex PCR; TCRdb keeps only in-frame clonotypes and omits some of them. V and J calls and clone size are given by that table; D and trimming were obtained from the DNA. The table includes about 85,000 clones, over 60% detected once. Unmatched junction bases numbered 6, after V lost 10 bases and J lost 4 bases. Germline V gene sequence: CDR1 SNHLY, CDR2 FYNNEI. The CDR3 runs to 14 residues.

The origin of this receptor is a man aged 25 to 40 in good health and CMV-seronegative. The genes are TRBV2 and TRBJ2-6; 8 nucleotides align to TRBD1. The specimen sequenced was PBMCs. In DNA form, the CDR3 reads TGTGCCACAGGACAGGGCGGCGGGGCCAACGTCCTGACTTTC. Translation: CATGQGGGANVLTF.